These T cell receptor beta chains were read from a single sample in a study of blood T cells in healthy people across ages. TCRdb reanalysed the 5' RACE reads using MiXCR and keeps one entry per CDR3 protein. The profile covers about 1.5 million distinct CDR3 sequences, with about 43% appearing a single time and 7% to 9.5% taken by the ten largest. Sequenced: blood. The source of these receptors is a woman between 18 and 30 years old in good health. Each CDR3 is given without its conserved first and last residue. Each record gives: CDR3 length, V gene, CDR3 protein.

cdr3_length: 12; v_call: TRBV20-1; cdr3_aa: SASKRAWYNEQF
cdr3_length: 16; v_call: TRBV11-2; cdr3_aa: ASSLDPRAGDDTGELF
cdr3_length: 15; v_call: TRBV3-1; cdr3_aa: ASSQEATGGRSDTQY
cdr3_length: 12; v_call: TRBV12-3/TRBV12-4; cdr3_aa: ASSLNRANTEAF
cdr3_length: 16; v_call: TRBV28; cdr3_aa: ASSPVHYEGSGANVLT
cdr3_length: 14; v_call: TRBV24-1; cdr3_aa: ATSEVGGQNSYEQY
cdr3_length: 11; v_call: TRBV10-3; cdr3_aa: ATPDDLNYGYT
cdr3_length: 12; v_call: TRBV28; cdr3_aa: ARPLGGTDQPQH
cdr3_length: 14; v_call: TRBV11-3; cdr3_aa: ASSLGSGGGQETQY
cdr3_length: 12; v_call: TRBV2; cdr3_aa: ASSDERVAYEQY
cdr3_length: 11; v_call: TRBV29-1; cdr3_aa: SVEEGRGLGYT
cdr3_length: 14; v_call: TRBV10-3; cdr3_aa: AISEASGRKLNEQF
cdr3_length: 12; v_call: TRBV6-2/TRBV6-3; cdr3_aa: ASSYLVRNTEAF
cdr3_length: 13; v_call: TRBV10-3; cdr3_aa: AISEYGEPAVERY
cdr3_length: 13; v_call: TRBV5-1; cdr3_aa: ASSSQGGTSYEQY
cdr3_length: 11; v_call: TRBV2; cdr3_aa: ASSEEEGQPQH
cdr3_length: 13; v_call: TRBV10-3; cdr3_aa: AISAGTGVYSEQF
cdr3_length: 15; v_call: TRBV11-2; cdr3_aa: ASSFPTSGSSTDTRY
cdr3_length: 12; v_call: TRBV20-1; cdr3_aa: SAVRTSGSETQY
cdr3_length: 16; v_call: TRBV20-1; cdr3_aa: SATPSEVWAGSYNEQF
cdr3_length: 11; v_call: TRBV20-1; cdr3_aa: STGTSTADTQY
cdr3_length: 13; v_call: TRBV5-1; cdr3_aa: ASSFQTGTQETQY
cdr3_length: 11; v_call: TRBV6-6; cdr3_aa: ASGGTGGGEQY
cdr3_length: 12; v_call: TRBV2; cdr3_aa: ASRDREGPYGYT
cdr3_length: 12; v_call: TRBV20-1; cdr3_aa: SARALRGEDTQC
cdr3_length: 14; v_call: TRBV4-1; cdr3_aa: ASSRGDSGIYNEQF
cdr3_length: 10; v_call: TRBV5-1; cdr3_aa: ASSFPGDEQF
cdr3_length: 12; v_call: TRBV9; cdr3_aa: ASSVVKGWSEQF
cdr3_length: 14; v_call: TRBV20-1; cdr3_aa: SARQPGTSGIGEQF
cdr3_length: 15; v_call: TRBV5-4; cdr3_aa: ASSLSLLAGGPHEQF
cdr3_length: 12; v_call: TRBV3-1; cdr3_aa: ASCPRATYSEAF
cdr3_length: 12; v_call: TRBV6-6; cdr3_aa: ASRSAESSYEQY
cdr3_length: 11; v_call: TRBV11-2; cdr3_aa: ASSLDRGGKQY
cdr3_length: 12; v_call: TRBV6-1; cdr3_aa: ASSETGVYNEQF
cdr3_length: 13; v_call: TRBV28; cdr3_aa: ASTREAGGTGELF
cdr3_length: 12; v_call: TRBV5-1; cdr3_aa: ASRISGPTDTQY
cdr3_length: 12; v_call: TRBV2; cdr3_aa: ASRRDRGFYERY
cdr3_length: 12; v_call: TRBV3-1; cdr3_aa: ASSRLGGTDTQY
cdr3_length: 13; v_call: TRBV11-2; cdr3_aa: ASSQTSGGANEQF
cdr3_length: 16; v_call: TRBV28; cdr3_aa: ASSPPVLATRGTDTQY
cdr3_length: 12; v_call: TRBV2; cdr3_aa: ASSLTGGRSPLH
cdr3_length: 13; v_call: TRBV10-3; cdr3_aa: AIRGIESVNTEAF
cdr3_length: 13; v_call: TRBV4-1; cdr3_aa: ASSQSVDPSDTQY
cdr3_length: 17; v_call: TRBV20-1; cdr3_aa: SAITGGSRELGLEEKLF
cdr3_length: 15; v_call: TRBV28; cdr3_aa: ASSPVPGTAENYEQY
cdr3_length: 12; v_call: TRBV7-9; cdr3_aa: ASSLGQPLATQY
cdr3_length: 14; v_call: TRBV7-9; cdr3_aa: ASSLKAPDYNSPLH
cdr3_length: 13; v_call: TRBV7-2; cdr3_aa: ASSLVVASGETQY
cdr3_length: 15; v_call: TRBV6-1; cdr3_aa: ASMEQGAQHSNYGYT
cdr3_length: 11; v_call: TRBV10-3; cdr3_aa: AISVGDNSPLH
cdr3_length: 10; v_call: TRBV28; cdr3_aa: ASSTPYLEAF
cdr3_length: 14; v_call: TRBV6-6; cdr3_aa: ASSYSYRGSGRGYT
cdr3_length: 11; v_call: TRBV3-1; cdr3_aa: ACSPGVYQPQH
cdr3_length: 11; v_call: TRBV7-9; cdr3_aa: ASSEQGSNEQF
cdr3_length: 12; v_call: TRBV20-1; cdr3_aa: SATLARAYNEQY
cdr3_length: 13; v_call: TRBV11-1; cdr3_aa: ASSLERAGTGELF
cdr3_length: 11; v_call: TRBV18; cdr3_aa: AGSPLLSDTQY
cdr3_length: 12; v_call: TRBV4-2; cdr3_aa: ASSQEVTSWEQY
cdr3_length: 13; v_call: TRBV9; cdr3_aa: ASSAGLAATGEQF